These T cell receptor beta chains were read from a single sample in a study of T cell responses to AZD1222 COVID-19 vaccine. Libraries were prepared by immunoSEQ multiplex PCR; TCRdb keeps only in-frame clonotypes and omits some of them. Here the sample spans about 92,000 clones, roughly 86% being singletons. The sample here was peripheral blood, taken on day 0 of AZD1222 vaccination. The receptors were sampled from an adult in good health. CDR3s include the opening cysteine and the closing phenylalanine or tryptophan. A D gene is named only where the DNA matches it firmly. Some rows have no size entry. The others give once, few or many, or a class for an expanded clone.

j_call | clone_size | d_call | v_call | cdr3_nt | cdr3_aa
TRBJ2-5 | NA | TRBD2 | TRBV7-6 | TGTGCCAGCAGCCTGACGGGAGGGTCAGGGGAGTACCAAGAGACCCAGTACTTC | CASSLTGGSGEYQETQYF
TRBJ1-4 | once | NA | TRBV2 | TGTGCCAGCAGATTTAAGGACAGTACAACTAATGAAAAGCTGTTTTTT | CASRFKDSTTNEKLFF
TRBJ1-1 | NA | NA | TRBV10-2 | TGCGCCAGCAGTGAGTTATCACCGAACACTGAAGCTTTCTTT | CASSELSPNTEAFF
TRBJ2-3 | NA | NA | TRBV5-1 | TGCGCCAGCAGCTTTGGGACGCGCGGGACAGATACGCAGTATTTT | CASSFGTRGTDTQYF
TRBJ2-5 | NA | NA | TRBV5-8 | TGTGCCAGCAGCACCCGGGACTCACGGTGGACCCAGTACTTC | CASSTRDSRWTQYF
TRBJ1-2 | NA | NA | TRBV28 | TGTGCCAGCCTCGACAGGAACCGGGGTTATGGCTACACCTTC | CASLDRNRGYGYTF
TRBJ2-7 | NA | TRBD2 | TRBV11-2 | TGTGCCAGCAGCTATTTAGCGGGAGGGCCGTCCGAGCAGTACTTC | CASSYLAGGPSEQYF
TRBJ2-5 | NA | TRBD1 | TRBV7-8 | TGTGCCAGCAGCTTAGTTACCAGGGGGCGCGGGGAGACCCAGTACTTC | CASSLVTRGRGETQYF
TRBJ2-7 | NA | TRBD2 | TRBV28 | TGTGCCAGCAGTTTACTTCCTGCTAGCGGGATCTCCTACGAGCAGTACTTC | CASSLLPASGISYEQYF
TRBJ2-1 | NA | TRBD2 | TRBV28 | TGTGCCAGCAGACTAGCGGAGAGCTCCTACAATGAGCAGTTCTTC | CASRLAESSYNEQFF
TRBJ2-6 | NA | NA | TRBV7-9 | TGTGCCAGCATCAAAAGCGGGCGGTCCGCCCCCTCTGGGGCCAACGTCCTGACTTTC | CASIKSGRSAPSGANVLTF
TRBJ2-5 | NA | NA | TRBV11-2 | TGTGCCAGCAGCTTAGTGGGGGCAGGGAAGGAGACCCAGTACTTC | CASSLVGAGKETQYF
TRBJ1-3 | NA | NA | TRBV2 | TGTGCCAGTCGGACAGATGGAAACACCATATATTTT | CASRTDGNTIYF
TRBJ2-7 | once | NA | TRBV6-5 | TGTGCCAGCAGTCCCGGTCGGACGGCGTTAGAGCAGTACTTC | CASSPGRTALEQYF
TRBJ2-2 | NA | NA | TRBV7-3 | TGTGCCAGCAGCCCATTTATGGGCACCGGGGAGCTGTTTTTT | CASSPFMGTGELFF
TRBJ2-5 | NA | NA | TRBV5-4 | TGTGCCAGCAGTGCGTACCAAGAGACCCAGTACTTC | CASSAYQETQYF
TRBJ1-1 | NA | NA | TRBV15 | TGTGCCACCAGCAGAGACACGTGGGGTCTCATGAACACTGAAGCTTTCTTT | CATSRDTWGLMNTEAFF
TRBJ2-7 | NA | TRBD1 | TRBV7-9 | TGTGCCGTAACCATAGGGGGCAGGAGGACCTACGAGCAGTACTTC | CAVTIGGRRTYEQYF
TRBJ1-5 | NA | NA | TRBV24-1 | TGTGCCACCAGTTACGGCAATCAGCCCCAGCATTTT | CATSYGNQPQHF
TRBJ2-1 | NA | TRBD2 | TRBV6-5 | TGTGCCAGCAATACCGGGACTAGCGGTACGAATGAGCAGTTCTTC | CASNTGTSGTNEQFF
TRBJ1-6 | NA | NA | TRBV28 | TGTGCCAGCAGTTTATCGCAGGGAGGAACACCCCTCCACTTT | CASSLSQGGTPLHF
TRBJ2-1 | NA | NA | TRBV6-5 | TGTGCCAGCAGCTACTTAGGGGTTCTGAATAATGAGCAGTTCTTC | CASSYLGVLNNEQFF
TRBJ2-5 | NA | TRBD2 | TRBV2 | TGTGCCAGCAGTGAAGTGGGAGGGCGGGGGACCCAGTACTTC | CASSEVGGRGTQYF
TRBJ2-7 | NA | NA | TRBV29-1 | TGCAGCGCAAGGGGGGGTGGGAACTACGAGCAGTACTTC | CSARGGGNYEQYF
TRBJ2-1 | NA | TRBD2 | TRBV6-5 | TGTGCCAGCAGCGTAGCGGGAGTAGGGAATGAGCAGTTCTTC | CASSVAGVGNEQFF
TRBJ2-3 | NA | NA | TRBV27 | TGTGCCAGCAGTTATCGGTTTAGCACAGATACGCAGTATTTT | CASSYRFSTDTQYF
TRBJ2-1 | once | TRBD2 | TRBV7-2 | TGTGCCAGCAGCTTAGGGCTAGCGGGAGCCTACAATGAGCAGTTCTTC | CASSLGLAGAYNEQFF
TRBJ2-2 | NA | TRBD2 | TRBV11-3 | TGTGCCAGCAGCTTAGTACTAGCGGGAGACACCGGGGAGCTGTTTTTT | CASSLVLAGDTGELFF